These T cell receptor beta chains were read from a single sample in a study of blood T cell repertoires in COVID-19. Repertoires were generated with immunoSEQ multiplex PCR, while TCRdb's copy carries only in-frame clones and drops some. The sample has about 410,000 clones, approximately 90% seen once; the top ten hold around 1.5%. The specimen was peripheral blood. These receptors all stem from a woman in her thirties or forties with COVID-19, enrolled during active disease. The conserved cysteine and the conserved F or W are not part of the CDR3 here. Fields, in order: V gene, clone size, J gene, CDR3 protein. Where a row states a size, it is once, few, many or the class of an expanded clone; other rows omit it.

TRBV9	-	TRBJ2-1	ASSPRASGGLRVNEQF
TRBV18	-	TRBJ2-7	ASSLLPRGSTASEQY
TRBV6-2/TRBV6-3	-	TRBJ1-3	ASSYSRTVIY
TRBV9	-	TRBJ1-3	ASSARTGSSGNTIY
TRBV7-2	few	TRBJ1-3	ASSLGSSGNTIY
TRBV11-2	-	TRBJ1-3	ASSLYSSNSGNTIY
TRBV5-1	-	TRBJ2-3	ASSQYIAGDTDTQY
TRBV5-1	-	TRBJ1-3	ASSLQTGGSTGNTIY
TRBV27	-	TRBJ1-6	ASSYRGPNSPLH
TRBV7-2	-	TRBJ2-1	ASSPNRESYNEQF
TRBV11-2	-	TRBJ2-5	ASSRGWAAGLAGSETQY
TRBV4-3	-	TRBJ1-5	ASSQDAGFQPQH
TRBV4-3	-	TRBJ1-2	ASSQDRQGPNYGYT
TRBV14	-	TRBJ1-4	ASSPRWGPSEKLF
TRBV7-3	once	TRBJ2-7	ASSLTGTGYYEQY
TRBV27	once	TRBJ1-4	ASSLSWGGEKLF
TRBV27	-	TRBJ2-3	ASSRESGSGTQY
TRBV2	-	TRBJ2-3	ASTQAGRRADTQY
TRBV7-2	-	TRBJ1-1	ASSIVVVRNRGTEAF
TRBV9	-	TRBJ1-4	ASSLRPGTGDEKLF
TRBV6-1	-	TRBJ1-2	ASSEEKAGGEGGYGYT
TRBV5-6	-	TRBJ2-7	ASSRSGTFSYEQY
TRBV4-1	-	TRBJ1-1	ASSHWALTFENTEAF
TRBV18	-	TRBJ1-2	ASSPRDLRGYT
TRBV30	-	TRBJ1-1	ARTGILNTEAF
TRBV7-8	-	TRBJ2-3	ASSPWHTDTQY